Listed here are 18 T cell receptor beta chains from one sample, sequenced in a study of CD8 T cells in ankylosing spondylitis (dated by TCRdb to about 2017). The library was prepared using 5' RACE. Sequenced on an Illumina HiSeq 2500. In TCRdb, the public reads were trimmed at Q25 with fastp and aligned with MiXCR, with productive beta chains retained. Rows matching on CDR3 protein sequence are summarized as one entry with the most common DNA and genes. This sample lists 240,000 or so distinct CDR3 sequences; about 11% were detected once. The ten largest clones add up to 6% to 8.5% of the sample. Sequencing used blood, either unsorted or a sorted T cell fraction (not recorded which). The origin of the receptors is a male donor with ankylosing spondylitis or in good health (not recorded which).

The CDR3, as DNA: TGCAGCGTTGAACGATCTGCGTTCTACACCTTC. The encoded protein is CSVERSAFYTF. The genes are TRBV29-1 and TRBJ1-2; D is unresolved. CDR1 is SQVTM and CDR2 is ANQGSEA in the germline V gene. The V and J ends lost 2 bases and 10 bases respectively, with 11 bases between them. The CDR3 covers 11 residues.

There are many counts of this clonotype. In DNA form, the CDR3 reads TGTGCCAGCAGTTTTGGGACGGGAGAGACCCAGTACTTC. Its translation is CASSFGTGETQYF. The J gene is TRBJ2-5, the V gene TRBV12-3 or TRBV12-4; D could derive from TRBD1 or TRBD2 (5 bases each). With 3 bases removed from V and 4 bases from J, the gap between germline ends came to 9 bases. The CDR3 has 13 amino acids.

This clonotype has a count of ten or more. The CDR3 sequence is CSAARGHETQYF. In DNA form, the CDR3 reads TGCAGCGCCGCACGGGGTCATGAGACCCAGTACTTC. J is TRBJ2-5 and V is TRBV29-1, with D possibly being TRBD2 (5 bases). Between the trimmed V and J ends, which lost 7 bases and 5 bases, there was a span of 14 bases. CDR1 and CDR2 from the germline V gene are SQVTM and ANQGSEA. The CDR3 consists of 12 residues.

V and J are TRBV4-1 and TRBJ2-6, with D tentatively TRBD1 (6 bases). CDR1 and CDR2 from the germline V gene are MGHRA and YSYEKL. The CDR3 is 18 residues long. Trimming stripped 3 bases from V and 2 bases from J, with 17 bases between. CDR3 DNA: TGCGCCAGCAGCCACGAAAAGTCACAGGGAGCTGGGGCCAACGTCCTGACTTTC. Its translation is CASSHEKSQGAGANVLTF.

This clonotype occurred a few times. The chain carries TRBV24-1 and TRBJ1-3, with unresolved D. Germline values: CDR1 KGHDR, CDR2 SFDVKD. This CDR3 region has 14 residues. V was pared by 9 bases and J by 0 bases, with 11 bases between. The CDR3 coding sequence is TGTGCCACCGGAGGCACTGTCTCTGGAAACACCATATATTTT. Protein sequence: CATGGTVSGNTIYF.

CDR3 nucleotides: TGCAGTGCCACCAGACGACTCGCCAACTTCCAGTTCTTC. Protein sequence: CSATRRLANFQFF. V and J are TRBV20-1 and TRBJ2-1; no reliable D call. CDR3 length: 13 residues. Trimming stripped 6 bases from V and 13 bases from J, with 22 bases between. The germline V gene has CDR1 DFQATT and CDR2 SNEGSKA (reference sequence).

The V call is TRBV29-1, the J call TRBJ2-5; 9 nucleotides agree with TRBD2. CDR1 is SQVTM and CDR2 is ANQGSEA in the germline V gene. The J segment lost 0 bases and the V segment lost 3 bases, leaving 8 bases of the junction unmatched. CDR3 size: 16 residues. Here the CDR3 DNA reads TGCAGCGTTGAGATGGTAGCGGGGGAAAACCAAGAGACCCAGTACTTC. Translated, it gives CSVEMVAGENQETQYF.

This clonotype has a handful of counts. In DNA, the CDR3 is TGTGCCAGCAGCTTAATGAGAGGGATCAATACCCGGCCCTACGAGCAGTACTTC. Translated: CASSLMRGINTRPYEQYF. V usage is TRBV11-1 and J usage is TRBJ2-7; tentative D call: TRBD2 (5 bases). The CDR3 contains 18 residues. Trimming cost V 2 bases and J 2 bases, with 22 bases left between them. Germline-derived CDR1 and CDR2 are SGHAT and FQDESV (reference sequence).

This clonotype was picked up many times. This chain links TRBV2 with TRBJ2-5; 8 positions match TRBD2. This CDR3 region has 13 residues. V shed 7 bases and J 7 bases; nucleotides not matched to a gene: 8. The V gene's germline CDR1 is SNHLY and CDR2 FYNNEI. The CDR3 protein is CASIRTSSATQYF. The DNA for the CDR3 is TGTGCCAGCATCCGGACTAGCTCGGCGACCCAGTACTTC.

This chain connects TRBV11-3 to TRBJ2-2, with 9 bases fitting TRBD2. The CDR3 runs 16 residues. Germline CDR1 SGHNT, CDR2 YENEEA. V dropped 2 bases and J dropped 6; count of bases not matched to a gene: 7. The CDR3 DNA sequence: TGTGCCAGCAGCTTACCCAGCGGGGGGAAGGCCGGGGAGCTGTTTTTT. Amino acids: CASSLPSGGKAGELFF.

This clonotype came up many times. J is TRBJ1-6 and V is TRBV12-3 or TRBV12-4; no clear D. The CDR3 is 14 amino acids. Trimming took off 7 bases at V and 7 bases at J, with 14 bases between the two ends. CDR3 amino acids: CASTQDGQNSPLHF. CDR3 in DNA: TGTGCCAGCACTCAGGACGGGCAAAATTCACCCCTCCACTTT.

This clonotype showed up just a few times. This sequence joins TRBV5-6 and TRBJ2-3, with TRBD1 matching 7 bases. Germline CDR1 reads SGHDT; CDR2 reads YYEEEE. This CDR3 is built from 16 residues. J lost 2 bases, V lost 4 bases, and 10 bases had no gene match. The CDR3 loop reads CASSPGPTGITDTQYF. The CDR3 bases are TGTGCCAGCAGCCCCGGCCCGACAGGGATCACAGATACGCAGTATTTT. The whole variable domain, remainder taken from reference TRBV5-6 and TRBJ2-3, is DAGVTQSPTHLIKTRGQQVTLRCSPKSGHDTVSWYQQALGQGPQFIFQYYEEEERQRGNFPDRFSGHQFPNYSSELNVNALLLGDSALYLCASSPGPTGITDTQYFGPGTRLTVL.

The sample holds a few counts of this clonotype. The CDR3 sequence is CASSLEGQDTYNSPLHF. DNA for the CDR3: TGCGCCAGCAGCTTGGAGGGACAGGACACCTATAATTCACCCCTCCACTTT. V gene TRBV5-1 combines with J gene TRBJ1-6; TRBD1 matches 8 bases. J lost 2 bases, V lost 0 bases, and 4 bases had no gene match. CDR1 and CDR2 from the germline V gene are SGHRS and YFSETQ. The CDR3 loop spans 17 amino acids.

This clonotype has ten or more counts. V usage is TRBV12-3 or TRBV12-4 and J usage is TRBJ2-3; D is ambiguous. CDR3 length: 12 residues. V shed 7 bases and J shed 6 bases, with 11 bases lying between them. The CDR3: CASTLGADTQYF. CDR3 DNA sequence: TGTGCCAGCACCTTGGGTGCGGATACGCAGTATTTT.

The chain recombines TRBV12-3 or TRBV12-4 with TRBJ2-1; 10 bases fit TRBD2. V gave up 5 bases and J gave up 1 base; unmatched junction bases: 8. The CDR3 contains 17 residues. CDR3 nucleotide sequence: TGTGCCAGCAGTACCCCTAGCGGGGGTATTTCCTACAATGAGCAGTTCTTC. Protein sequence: CASSTPSGGISYNEQFF.

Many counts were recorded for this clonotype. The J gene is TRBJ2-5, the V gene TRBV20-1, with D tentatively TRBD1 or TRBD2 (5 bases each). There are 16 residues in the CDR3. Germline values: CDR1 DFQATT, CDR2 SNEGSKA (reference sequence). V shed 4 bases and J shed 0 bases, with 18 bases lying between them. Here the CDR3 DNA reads TGCAGTGCTAACCCCATTCGAGGGACCGACCAAGAGACCCAGTACTTC. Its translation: CSANPIRGTDQETQYF.

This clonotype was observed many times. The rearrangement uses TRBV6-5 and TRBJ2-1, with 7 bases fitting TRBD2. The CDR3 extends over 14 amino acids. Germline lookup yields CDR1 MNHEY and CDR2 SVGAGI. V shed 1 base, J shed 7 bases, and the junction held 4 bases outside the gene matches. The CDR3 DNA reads TGTGCCAGCAGTTACTGGGAACTAGCGAATGAGCAGTTCTTC. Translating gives CASSYWELANEQFF.

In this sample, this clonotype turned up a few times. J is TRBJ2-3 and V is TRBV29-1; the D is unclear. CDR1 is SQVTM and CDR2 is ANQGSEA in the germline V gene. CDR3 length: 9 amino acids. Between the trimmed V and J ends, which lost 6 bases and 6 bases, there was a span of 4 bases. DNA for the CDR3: TGCAGCGTCGGGGATACGCAGTATTTT. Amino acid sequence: CSVGDTQYF.